These 17 T cell receptor beta chains share one sample of origin, sequenced in a study of T cell clonality in common variable immunodeficiency (dated by TCRdb to the mid-2010s). Overall study outcomes, separate from this receptor: Fewer deletions and N-nucleotide insertions were reportedly observed in CVID TCRbeta sequences, and highly modified clones with 13 or more V deletions were reportedly absent from CVID TCRbeta sequences.

Libraries were prepared through the immunoSEQ multiplex PCR assay. The clones in this table, taken by TCRdb from immuneACCESS, are in-frame only. Not every clone is retained; where verified, under half of the shortfall comes from an unresolved V gene, and the cause of the rest is unknown. For this sample, 20,000 to 30,000 clones appear and none is a singleton. The ten biggest clones cover approximately 10% of the sample. These receptors are not linked to any known antigen. Specimen: peripheral blood mononuclear cells. These receptors all come from a human donor with common variable immunodeficiency.

This clone was counted a few times. Incomplete CDR3 DNA: TGTGCCAGCAGTGGAGACAGGCTGAACACTGAA. Translation gives CASSGDRLNTE. The entire CDR3 protein is CASSGDRLNTEAFF. The V gene is TRBV2, the J gene TRBJ1-1, with D possibly being TRBD1 (6 bases). The CDR3 end is not reached by the read, which stops 3 residues before it; the germline J gene fills it in. The germline V gene encodes CDR1 SNHLY and CDR2 FYNNEI. The CDR3 loop spans 14 amino acids. V was clipped by 4 bases and J by 0 bases, with 9 bases between them.

In the case of this clone: One end of the junction varies from germline; a read error may be responsible. With the read ending 3 residues before the CDR3 end, the germline J gene is used to fill in that end. The genes are TRBV7-7 and TRBJ2-2; 14 bases agree with TRBD2. CDR1 and CDR2 from the germline V gene are SSHAT and FNYEAQ (reference sequence). The CDR3 loop spans 16 amino acids. CDR3 region: CASSQTSGGATGELFF. The CDR3 DNA, read in part, is TGTGCTAGCAGCCAGACTAGCGGGGGGGCCACCGGGGAG.

In regard to this clone: Coverage ceases 3 residues before the CDR3 finishes, and the germline J gene fills in the end. The gene calls are TRBV30 and TRBJ2-7; 7 bases fit TRBD1. With 0 bases clipped from V and 6 bases from J, the junction kept 5 bases outside the gene matches. Germline lookup yields CDR1 GTSNPN and CDR2 SVGIG (reference sequence). The CDR3 sequence is 13 residues long. CDR3 DNA (partial): TGTGCCTGGAGTGTACATTCAGGGGGCGAG. Translation gives CAWSVHSGGE. The whole CDR3 protein reads CAWSVHSGGEQYF.

Remarks on this clone: Read coverage stops 3 residues before the CDR3 terminus; the germline J gene supplies the remainder. This sequence joins TRBV7-2 and TRBJ2-7; no clear D. This CDR3 spans 14 amino acids. The germline CDR1 and CDR2 sequences are SGHTA and FQGNSA. V lost 5 bases and J 3 bases, leaving 14 bases between the germline ends. The CDR3 region is CASSPRARNYEQYF. The sequenced CDR3 bases are TGTGCCAGCAGCCCGCGTGCGCGGAACTACGAG.

This clone was recorded a few times. The read ends 3 residues before the CDR3 terminus; that terminus is restored from the germline J gene. The rearrangement joins TRBV6-1 to TRBJ1-4; no clear D gene. Germline V gives CDR1 MNHNS, CDR2 SASEGT. CDR3 length: 14 residues. Incomplete CDR3 DNA: TGTGCCAGCAGTGAATCGTGGGTTGAGGGTAAA. Translated: CASSESWVEGK. The whole CDR3 protein reads CASSESWVEGKLFF.

This clone was picked up a small number of times. With the read ending 3 residues before the CDR3 end, the germline J gene is used to fill in that end. The chain is built from TRBV2 and TRBJ2-1; 7 positions match TRBD1. CDR3 length: 14 amino acids. Germline CDR1 reads SNHLY; CDR2 reads FYNNEI. The ends lost 5 bases at V and 7 bases at J; junction bases unmatched: 8. The sequenced part of the CDR3 DNA is TGTGCCAGCAGTTCGACAGGGATCGAGAATGAG. This translates into CASSSTGIENE. The entire CDR3 sequence reads CASSSTGIENEQFF. Using reference TRBV2 and TRBJ2-1 for the parts outside the CDR3, the full variable domain is EPEVTQTPSHQVTQMGQEVILRCVPISNHLYFYWYRQILGQKVEFLVSFYNNEISEKSEIFDDQFSVERPDGSNFTLKIRSTKLEDSAMYFCASSSTGIENEQFFGPGTRLTVL.

The sample holds many counts of this clone. The CDR3 extends 3 residues past the end of the read, so its final part is completed from the germline J gene. The rearrangement uses TRBV6-1 and TRBJ2-4; maybe TRBD1 (6 bases). Trimming removed 2 bases from V and 1 base from J, with 12 bases in between. Germline V gives CDR1 MNHNS, CDR2 SASEGT. The CDR3 length is 16 residues. CDR3 sequence reads: CASSEMAGEAKNIQYF. CDR3 DNA, as far as it was read: TGTGCCAGCAGTGAAATGGCAGGGGAGGCCAAAAACATT.

Notes on this clone: The read ends 3 residues before the CDR3 terminus; that terminus is restored from the germline J gene. The chain recombines TRBV20-1 with TRBJ2-1; 10 nucleotides agree with TRBD2. Germline-derived CDR1 and CDR2 are DFQATT and SNEGSKA (reference sequence). V dropped 2 bases and J dropped 4; count of bases not matched to a gene: 8. This CDR3 region has 16 residues. CDR3 region: CSARLSRSGGYNEQFF. Incomplete CDR3 DNA: TGCAGTGCTAGACTTTCTCGTAGCGGGGGGTACAATGAG.

As for this clone: The observed sequence ends 3 residues before the CDR3 terminus, with the missing tail filled in from the germline J gene. Other DNA sequences of this sample code for an identical CDR3. The V gene is TRBV2, the J gene TRBJ2-1; maybe TRBD1 (5 bases). Germline CDR1 is SNHLY and CDR2 is FYNNEI. V lost 1 base and J 0 bases, leaving 7 bases between the germline ends. The CDR3 is 15 residues long. CDR3 bases read: TGTGCCAGCAGTGAAGACAGGAGCTCCTACAATGAG. Translated: CASSEDRSSYNE. The CDR3 in full is CASSEDRSSYNEQFF.

In this sample, this clone turned up many times. The read gets to within 3 residues of the CDR3 end, and the germline J gene fills in the rest. The chain employs TRBV29-1 and TRBJ2-3; 9 bases map to TRBD2. The V segment lost 8 bases and the J segment 7 bases; nucleotides outside the gene matches: 7. The CDR3 contains 12 residues. Germline V lookup: CDR1 SQVTM, CDR2 ANQGSEA. The CDR3 spells CSTAGGGNTQYF. The sequenced CDR3 bases are TGCAGCACCGCGGGGGGGGGTAATACG.

To note about this clone: The read finishes 3 residues shy of the CDR3 end, and the germline J gene is used to complete it. The V call is TRBV2, the J call TRBJ1-6; D possibly corresponds to TRBD1 (5 bases). Germline assignment: CDR1 SNHLY and CDR2 FYNNEI. CDR3 length: 14 amino acids. V was pared by 2 bases and J by 10 bases, with 12 bases between. The CDR3 DNA, read in part, is TGTGCCAGCAGTGAACAGGGAGTGAACTCACCC. Amino acids: CASSEQGVNSP. The full CDR3 reads CASSEQGVNSPLHF.

The sample holds a few counts of this clone. CDR3 bases read: TGTGCCAGCAGCTTGAGCGGGACGAGCAATCAGCCC. This translates into CASSLSGTSNQP. The full CDR3 is CASSLSGTSNQPQHF. This chain connects TRBV7-6 to TRBJ1-5; D is possibly TRBD1 (5 bases). The CDR3 end is not reached by the read, which stops 3 residues before it; the germline J gene fills it in. Trimming stripped 3 bases from V and 1 base from J, with 10 bases between. This CDR3 has 15 amino acids. The V gene's germline CDR1 is SGHVS and CDR2 FNYEAQ.

Regarding this clone: Read coverage stops 3 residues before the CDR3 terminus; the germline J gene supplies the remainder. The rearrangement links TRBV7-2 to TRBJ1-1; TRBD1 is a possible D gene (5 bases). V gave up 6 bases and J gave up 6 bases, with 20 bases separating them. CDR1 is SGHTA and CDR2 is FQGNSA in the germline V gene. This CDR3 comprises 15 residues. Partial CDR3 DNA: TGTGCCAGCAGTCGCGACCCGGGAGGGGAGGCTGAA. This gives the protein CASSRDPGGEAE. The full-length CDR3 reads as CASSRDPGGEAEAFF.

There are a few counts of this clone. Read data end 3 residues before the CDR3 end; the end is taken from the germline J gene. The chain employs TRBV7-9 and TRBJ1-1; D is perhaps TRBD1 (5 bases). Germline V gene lookup returns CDR1 SEHNR and CDR2 FQNEAQ (reference sequence). Trimming shortened V by 5 bases and J by 4 bases, and 17 bases separated the two germline ends. This CDR3 comprises 15 residues. CDR3 in amino acids: CASSPMAGMTTEAFF. The CDR3 bases that were read are TGTGCCAGCAGCCCTATGGCAGGGATGACCACTGAA.

This clone was observed a handful of times. With the read ending 3 residues before the CDR3 end, the germline J gene is used to fill in that end. The chain uses TRBV2 and TRBJ2-5; D unresolved. CDR1 SNHLY and CDR2 FYNNEI come from the germline V gene. The ends were cut back, 6 bases at V and 5 bases at J, with 10 bases in the middle. The CDR3 covers 12 residues. This CDR3 is CASSRTRETQYF. The sequenced CDR3 bases are TGTGCCAGCAGCCGTACGAGGGAGACC.

This clone was seen more than once but under ten times. Sequencing ends 3 residues short of the CDR3 end; the germline J gene provides the rest. The chain has TRBV2 and TRBJ2-6, with D possibly TRBD2 on 5 matching bases. Germline V gene data show CDR1 as SNHLY and CDR2 as FYNNEI. The CDR3 consists of 15 residues. The V end was cut by 1 base, the J end by 4 bases, with 8 bases between. The covered CDR3 bases are TGTGCCAGCAGTGAAGAGGGCGGGGGGGCCAACGTC. It yields the protein CASSEEGGGANV. The entire CDR3 protein reads CASSEEGGGANVLTF. The full variable domain, completed using reference TRBV2 and TRBJ2-6, is EPEVTQTPSHQVTQMGQEVILRCVPISNHLYFYWYRQILGQKVEFLVSFYNNEISEKSEIFDDQFSVERPDGSNFTLKIRSTKLEDSAMYFCASSEEGGGANVLTFGAGSRLTVL.

With respect to this clone: The read finishes 3 residues shy of the CDR3 end, and the germline J gene is used to complete it. The chain links TRBV30 to TRBJ1-1; D gene uncertain. The CDR3 spans 14 residues. In germline, CDR1 is GTSNPN, CDR2 SVGIG (reference sequence). V dropped 0 bases and J dropped 1 base, with 9 bases sitting between them. This CDR3 is CAWSVRQANTEAFF. The CDR3 bases that were read are TGTGCCTGGAGTGTACGTCAGGCGAACACTGAA.